This TCR beta chain was recorded in a study of identical twins. General observations from the study: The study found weaker excess twin sharing in beta out-of-frame sequences. Twin pairs' shared out-of-frame alpha sequences were enriched in low generation probability.

This clonotype was detected many times. Its matching antigen is unknown. The germline gives CDR1 KGHSH, CDR2 LQKENI. V was shortened by 6 bases and J by 1 base, with 9 bases between the two germline ends. The CDR3 is 13 residues long. A universal primer site came from template switching; cDNA carried unique molecular identifiers. TCRdb itself ran the 5' RACE reads through MiXCR, one entry per CDR3 protein. The sample lists approximately 150,000 distinct CDR3 sequences, around 3.5% seen once, with about 7.8% in the top ten. This chain connects TRBV18 to TRBJ1-1; possible D gene TRBD1, 6 bases. This sequence was found in a man younger than 30 in good health. Sequences were obtained from memory T cells sorted from blood. CDR3 in amino acids: CASSAGENTEAFF. The CDR3 DNA reads TGTGCCAGCTCGGCAGGGGAGAACACTGAAGCTTTCTTT.